A single sample is the source of the 2 T cell receptor beta chains below, sequenced in a study of T-cell memory formation after mild COVID-19. TCRdb itself ran the 5' RACE reads through MiXCR, one entry per CDR3 protein. The sample includes almost 550,000 distinct CDR3 sequences, roughly 22% of them seen just once. The sequencing input was PBMCs or a T cell subset sorted from them (not recorded which). The receptors were gathered from an adult woman who had mild COVID-19 (a few samples of this study predate the infection). Cell type and time point are not known.

The rearrangement links TRBV27 to TRBJ2-2; 7 nucleotides align to TRBD1. CDR3 length: 15 residues. V shed 4 bases and J 3 bases; nucleotides not matched to a gene: 5. Germline V gene data show CDR1 as MNHEY and CDR2 as SMNVEV (reference sequence). In nucleotides, the CDR3 is TGTGCCAGCAGTTCGCAGGGGGTATACACCGGGGAGCTGTTTTTT. It yields the protein CASSSQGVYTGELFF.

The rearrangement links TRBV5-6 to TRBJ1-5; possibly TRBD1 for D (5 bases). Trimming took 1 base from V and 6 from J, leaving 11 bases between them. Germline values: CDR1 SGHDT, CDR2 YYEEEE. CDR3 length: 14 amino acids. The CDR3: CASSLYQGRQPQHF. The CDR3 nucleotides read TGTGCCAGCAGCTTGTATCAGGGTCGTCAGCCCCAGCATTTT.